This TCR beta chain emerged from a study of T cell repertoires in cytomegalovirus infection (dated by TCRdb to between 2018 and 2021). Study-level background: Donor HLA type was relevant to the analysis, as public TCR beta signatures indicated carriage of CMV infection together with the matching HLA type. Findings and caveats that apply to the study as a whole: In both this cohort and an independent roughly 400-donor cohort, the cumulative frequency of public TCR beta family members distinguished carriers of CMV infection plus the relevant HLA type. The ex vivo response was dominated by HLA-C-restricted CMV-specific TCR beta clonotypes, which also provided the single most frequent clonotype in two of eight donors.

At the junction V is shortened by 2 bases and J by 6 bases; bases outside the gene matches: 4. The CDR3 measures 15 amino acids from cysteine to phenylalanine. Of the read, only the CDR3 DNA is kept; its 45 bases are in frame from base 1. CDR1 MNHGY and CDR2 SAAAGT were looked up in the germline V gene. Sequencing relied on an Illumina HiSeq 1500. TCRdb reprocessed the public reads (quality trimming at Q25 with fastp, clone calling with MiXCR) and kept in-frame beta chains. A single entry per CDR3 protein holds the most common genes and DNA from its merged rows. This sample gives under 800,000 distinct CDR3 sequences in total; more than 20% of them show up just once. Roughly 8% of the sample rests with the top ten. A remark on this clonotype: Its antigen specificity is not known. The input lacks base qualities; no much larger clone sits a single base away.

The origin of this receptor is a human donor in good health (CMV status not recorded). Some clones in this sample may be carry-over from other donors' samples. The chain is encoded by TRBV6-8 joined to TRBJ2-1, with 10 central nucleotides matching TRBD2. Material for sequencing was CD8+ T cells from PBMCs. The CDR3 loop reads CASSYVSSGGNEQFF. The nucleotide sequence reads TGTGCCAGCAGTTACGTGTCTAGCGGGGGCAATGAGCAGTTCTTC.